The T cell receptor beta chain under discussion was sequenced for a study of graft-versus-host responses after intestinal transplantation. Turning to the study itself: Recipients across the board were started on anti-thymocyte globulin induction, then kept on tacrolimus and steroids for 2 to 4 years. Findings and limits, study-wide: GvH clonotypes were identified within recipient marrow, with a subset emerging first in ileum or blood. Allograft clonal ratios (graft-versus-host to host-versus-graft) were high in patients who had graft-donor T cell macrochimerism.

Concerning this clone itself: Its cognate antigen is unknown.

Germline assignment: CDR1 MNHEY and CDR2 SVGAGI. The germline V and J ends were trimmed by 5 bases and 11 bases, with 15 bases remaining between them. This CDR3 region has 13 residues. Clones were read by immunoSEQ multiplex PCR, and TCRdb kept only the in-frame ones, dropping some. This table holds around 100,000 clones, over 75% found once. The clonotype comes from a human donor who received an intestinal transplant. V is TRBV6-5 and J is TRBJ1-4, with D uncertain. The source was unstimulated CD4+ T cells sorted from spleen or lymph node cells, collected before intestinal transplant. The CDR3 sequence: CASSPGRRLKLFF. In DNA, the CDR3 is TGTGCCAGCAGTCCCGGGCGGCGGCTTAAACTGTTTTTT.